Below are 19 T cell receptor beta chains sequenced from a single sample in a study of CD8+ T cells in alopecia areata. Investigators isolated RNA and reverse transcribed it into cDNA to act as the sequencing template. Measured with immunoSEQ multiplex PCR; TCRdb has only the in-frame clones, and not every one. The sample includes tens of thousands of clones, 96% of them seen just once. Specimen: CD8+ T cells sorted from blood, collected at week 0. These receptors originate from a human donor with alopecia areata.

The rearrangement joins TRBV9 to TRBJ2-1, with 14 bases fitting TRBD2. With V trimmed by 0 bases and J by 8 bases, 13 bases remained unmatched. This CDR3 region has 19 residues. Germline V lookup: CDR1 SGDLS, CDR2 YYNGEE. The CDR3 reads CASSVVAGTSGGPYYEQFF. The CDR3, as DNA: TGTGCCAGCAGCGTAGTAGCCGGGACTAGCGGGGGACCCTATTATGAGCAGTTCTTC. The whole variable domain, filled in from reference TRBV9 and TRBJ2-1, reads DSGVTQTPKHLITATGQRVTLRCSPRSGDLSVYWYQQSLDQGLQFLIQYYNGEERAKGNILERFSAQQFPDLHSELNLSSLELGDSALYFCASSVVAGTSGGPYYEQFFGPGTRLTVL.

The chain couples TRBV4-1 to TRBJ2-2; D not certain. From germline, CDR1 is MGHRA and CDR2 YSYEKL. V was shortened by 1 base and J by 7 bases, with 13 bases between the two germline ends. The CDR3 consists of 15 residues. CDR3 sequence reads: CASSQAPADGGELFF. Written as DNA, the CDR3 is TGCGCCAGCAGCCAAGCTCCTGCCGACGGCGGGGAGCTGTTTTTT.

J is TRBJ2-7 and V is TRBV6-5; the D call may be TRBD1 or TRBD2 (5 bases each). Trimming removed 8 bases from V and 0 bases from J, with 11 bases in between. The CDR3 is made up of 13 amino acids. Germline CDR1 is MNHEY and CDR2 is SVGAGI. The CDR3 sequence: CASGDVRSYEQYF. As DNA, the CDR3 is TGTGCCAGCGGGGACGTGCGCTCCTACGAGCAGTACTTC.

This chain joins TRBV4-2 and TRBJ2-7, with D perhaps matching TRBD1 (5 bases). Per germline, CDR1 LGHNA and CDR2 YNFKEQ. This CDR3 has 15 amino acids. Between the trimmed V and J ends, which lost 4 bases and 2 bases, there was a span of 15 bases. As DNA, the CDR3 is TGTGCCAGCAGCCCTGGAGAAGGGGCCCCCTACGAGCAGTACTTC. Amino acid sequence: CASSPGEGAPYEQYF.

This clone was counted a single time. One end of the junction does not line up with germline, which may come from a read error. This chain connects TRBV27 to TRBJ2-1, with 8 bases fitting TRBD2. This CDR3 comprises 16 residues. Germline V gene sequence: CDR1 MNHEY, CDR2 SMNVEV (reference sequence). CDR3 nucleotides: TGTGCCAGCAGTCCCACGGCGGGGGGCCCCTATAATGAGCAGTTCTTC. It translates to CASSPTAGGPYNEQFF.

Points on this clone: One end of the junction fails to match germline, which may point to a read error. Other DNA sequences within the sample encode an identical CDR3. V and J are TRBV5-4 and TRBJ2-1; 10 nucleotides agree with TRBD2. This CDR3 spans 17 amino acids. Germline loops: CDR1 SGHNT, CDR2 YYREEE (reference sequence). The CDR3 loop reads CASSLGPAGGPYNEQFF. CDR3 nucleotide sequence: TGCGCCAGCAGCTTGGGCCCAGCGGGGGGGCCATACAATGAGCAGTTCTTC.

The J gene is TRBJ2-2, the V gene TRBV7-2; tentative D call: TRBD1 (6 bases). Germline CDR1 reads SGHTA; CDR2 reads FQGNSA. The CDR3 runs to 15 residues. V was cut by 6 bases and J by 2 bases, with 13 bases left in between. DNA for the CDR3: TGTGCCAGCAGGCGCAGGGACATCAACACCGGGGAGCTGTTTTTT. Translated, it gives CASRRRDINTGELFF. The full variable domain, in which reference TRBV7-2 and TRBJ2-2 provide the parts outside the CDR3, is GAGVSQSPSNKVTEKGKDVELRCDPISGHTALYWYRQSLGQGLEFLIYFQGNSAPDKSGLPSDRFSAERTGGSVSTLTIQRTQQEDSAVYLCASRRRDINTGELFFGEGSRLTVL.

This clone is a singleton in its sample. The J gene is TRBJ2-4, the V gene TRBV5-8; tentative D call: TRBD1 (6 bases). Trimming removed 5 bases from V and 0 bases from J, with 15 bases in between. Germline V lookup: CDR1 SGHTS, CDR2 YDEGEE. The CDR3 length is 16 residues. The CDR3 sequence: CASRHRVGIAKNIQYF. In nucleotides, the CDR3 is TGTGCCAGCAGGCACAGGGTAGGGATAGCCAAAAACATTCAGTACTTC. Together with reference TRBV5-8 and TRBJ2-4, the CDR3 gives the full variable domain: EAGVTQSPTHLIKTRGQQATLRCSPISGHTSVYWYQQALGLGLQFLLWYDEGEERNRGNFPPRFSGRQFPNYSSELNVNALELEDSALYLCASRHRVGIAKNIQYFGAGTRLSVL.

The rearrangement links TRBV13 to TRBJ2-7, with D maybe TRBD1 (6 bases). The ends were cut back, 0 bases at V and 7 bases at J, with 16 bases in the middle. CDR3 size: 15 residues. The germline gives CDR1 PRHDT, CDR2 FYEKMQ (reference sequence). The CDR3 DNA reads TGTGCCAGCAGCTTAGGCCACACAGGGATGGAAGAGCAGTACTTC. Translated: CASSLGHTGMEEQYF.

This rearrangement joins TRBV28 to TRBJ1-2; a weak D match, TRBD1 (6 bases). The CDR3 covers 15 residues. V dropped 2 bases and J dropped 0 bases, with 10 bases sitting between them. Germline values: CDR1 MDHEN, CDR2 SYDVKM. CDR3 DNA: TGTGCCAGCAGTTTAGGACAGTTAGCTAACTATGGCTACACCTTC. This codes for CASSLGQLANYGYTF.

This clone was recorded once. CDR3 nucleotides: TGTGCCAGCAGCTCTAGCACACTAGCGGGGACCGGGGAGCTGTTTTTT. Protein: CASSSSTLAGTGELFF. V is TRBV7-9 and J is TRBJ2-2; 10 bases agree with TRBD2. Germline CDR1 reads SEHNR; CDR2 reads FQNEAQ (reference sequence). This CDR3 has 16 residues. With V trimmed by 4 bases and J by 5 bases, 7 bases remained unmatched.

The chain couples TRBV29-1 to TRBJ2-1; D unresolved. The CDR3 is made up of 10 amino acids. Germline-derived CDR1 and CDR2 are SQVTM and ANQGSEA. The V and J ends lost 5 bases and 10 bases respectively, with 9 bases between them. The chain's CDR3 is CSVRLQEQFF. The CDR3 bases are TGCAGCGTTCGTCTACAGGAGCAGTTCTTC.

This chain connects TRBV7-2 to TRBJ1-1, with a tentative D call TRBD1 (6 bases). V was cut by 4 bases and J by 6 bases, with 24 bases left in between. The CDR3 is 17 amino acids. Germline V gene data show CDR1 as SGHTA and CDR2 as FQGNSA. CDR3 residues: CASSSRVPGAQGPEAFF. CDR3 in DNA: TGTGCCAGCAGCTCCCGAGTCCCAGGGGCTCAGGGCCCTGAAGCTTTCTTT. Full variable domain (missing parts from reference TRBV7-2 and TRBJ1-1): GAGVSQSPSNKVTEKGKDVELRCDPISGHTALYWYRQSLGQGLEFLIYFQGNSAPDKSGLPSDRFSAERTGGSVSTLTIQRTQQEDSAVYLCASSSRVPGAQGPEAFFGQGTRLTVV.

The rearrangement links TRBV10-3 to TRBJ2-5; TRBD2 matches 13 bases. Losses at the gene ends were 6 bases for V and 0 bases for J; bases not matched to a gene: 16. The CDR3 consists of 20 residues. Germline V gene lookup returns CDR1 ENHRY and CDR2 SYGVKD. The CDR3 loop reads CAISGPTSGGSSWYQETQYF. The CDR3 nucleotides read TGTGCCATCAGCGGCCCGACTAGCGGGGGGTCCTCTTGGTACCAAGAGACCCAGTACTTC.

The chain has TRBV30 and TRBJ2-1, with 7 bases matching TRBD2. The V and J ends lost 0 bases and 6 bases, in that order; junction bases with no gene match: 2. CDR3 length: 13 amino acids. CDR1 and CDR2 (germline): GTSNPN, SVGIG (reference sequence). This CDR3 is CAWSVAGVNEQFF. CDR3 nucleotide sequence: TGTGCCTGGAGTGTTGCGGGGGTCAATGAGCAGTTCTTC.

The chain joins TRBV27 to TRBJ2-2; D tentatively fits TRBD1 or TRBD2 (5 bases each). V lost 5 bases and J 4 bases, leaving 11 bases between the germline ends. The germline V gene encodes CDR1 MNHEY and CDR2 SMNVEV (reference sequence). The CDR3 sequence is 14 residues long. The CDR3 spells CASSLAGTTGELFF. DNA for the CDR3: TGTGCCAGCAGTCTAGCAGGGACCACCGGGGAGCTGTTTTTT.

J is TRBJ2-3 and V is TRBV5-1; no reliable D call. Trimming removed 3 bases from V and 3 bases from J, with 5 bases in between. The CDR3 contains 12 residues. CDR1 SGHRS and CDR2 YFSETQ come from the germline V gene. DNA of the CDR3: TGCGCCAGCAGCTGGATGACAGATACGCAGTATTTT. The encoded protein is CASSWMTDTQYF.

This chain joins TRBV25-1 and TRBJ1-1; no firm D call. There are 13 residues in the CDR3. CDR1 and CDR2 from the germline V gene are MGHDK and SYGVNS. V lost 6 bases, J lost 0 bases, and 8 bases lay in between. CDR3 sequence reads: CASRISLNTEAFF. The CDR3 region has the DNA TGTGCCAGCAGAATCTCTTTGAACACTGAAGCTTTCTTT.

The chain is built from TRBV6-5 and TRBJ2-7, with TRBD1 identical over 11 bases. V shed 2 bases and J 6 bases; nucleotides not matched to a gene: 9. The CDR3 sequence is 16 residues long. Germline CDR1 is MNHEY and CDR2 is SVGAGI. The CDR3 sequence: CASSYPRTGGLIEQYF. The CDR3, as DNA: TGTGCCAGCAGTTACCCCAGGACAGGGGGCCTCATCGAGCAGTACTTC.